Reported below is one TCR beta chain. Its cognate antigen is unknown. The investigators amplified TCR beta CDR3 regions from RNA transcripts. A first-round RT-PCR of the TCR CDR3 used the HTBI primer set. TCRdb analysed the multiplex PCR reads with MiXCR anew, one entry per CDR3 protein. This sample has a few hundred thousand distinct CDR3 sequences, with roughly 19% found just once. This sample is drawn from a study of T cells in Graves' hyperthyroidism and ophthalmopathy. Study-level findings and limits: From stable hyperthyroidism, ophthalmopathy was set apart by a 13 V-J model. Most thyroid-expanded clonotypes above 0.001 were also found in blood.

The CDR3 spans 17 residues. With 5 bases removed from V and 8 bases from J, the gap between germline ends came to 27 bases. Germline-derived CDR1 and CDR2 are MNHEY and SMNVEV (reference sequence). The clonotype originates from a man in his fifties with Graves' ophthalmopathy. V gene TRBV27 combines with J gene TRBJ1-2, with D uncertain. Sequencing was carried out using blood. For the CDR3, the DNA is TGTGCCAGCAGTCCGAATACCGCCCCCGGACGACTCCTCGGCTACACCTTC. Its protein product is CASSPNTAPGRLLGYTF.